Following are 13 T cell receptor beta chains from one sample sequenced in a study of cytomegalovirus exposure and HLA in healthy donors. Primers included in the PCR were 60 Vbeta and 13 Jbeta primers. Profiled with immunoSEQ multiplex PCR; TCRdb holds only in-frame clones, not every one. The sample consists of about 150,000 clones, around 82% of them appearing once. Sequencing was carried out using PBMCs. These receptors all come from a woman aged 50 to 60 in good health and CMV-seropositive.

The rearrangement uses TRBV25-1 and TRBJ2-3, with TRBD2 identical over 8 bases. V was clipped by 6 bases and J by 2 bases; unmatched bases: 10. The CDR3 is 16 amino acids. Germline V gene data show CDR1 as MGHDK and CDR2 as SYGVNS. The CDR3 sequence is CASSNREGGLTDTQYF. The CDR3, as DNA: TGTGCCAGCAGCAATCGGGAGGGGGGCCTCACAGATACGCAGTATTTT.

The J gene is TRBJ1-6, the V gene TRBV7-9, with D hard to call. The CDR3 is 14 residues long. Trimming stripped 2 bases from V and 8 bases from J, with 10 bases between. Germline assignment: CDR1 SEHNR and CDR2 FQNEAQ (reference sequence). The CDR3 sequence: CASSLNLIDSPLHF. The CDR3 DNA sequence: TGTGCCAGCAGCTTAAATCTGATAGATTCACCCCTCCACTTT.

The chain is built from TRBV4-3 and TRBJ2-3; the D gene is possibly TRBD1 (5 bases). CDR1 is LGHNA and CDR2 is YSLEER in the germline V gene. V was shortened by 0 bases and J by 1 base, with 14 bases between the two germline ends. CDR3 length equals 17 residues. The CDR3 DNA is TGCGCCAGCAGCCAAGATGGACAACCACGGGGCACAGATACGCAGTATTTT. Its translation: CASSQDGQPRGTDTQYF.

A few counts support this clone. V is TRBV2 and J is TRBJ1-1; D may be TRBD1 (6 bases). Germline lookup yields CDR1 SNHLY and CDR2 FYNNEI. This CDR3 spans 12 amino acids. V was trimmed by 7 bases and J by 11 bases, leaving 17 bases between them. CDR3 sequence: CASTKPGDRAFF. The CDR3 region has the DNA TGTGCCAGCACAAAACCAGGGGATCGGGCTTTCTTT.

V gene TRBV18 combines with J gene TRBJ2-1; D gene uncertain. In germline, CDR1 is KGHSH, CDR2 LQKENI. With 5 bases removed from V and 10 bases from J, the gap between germline ends came to 9 bases. The CDR3 has 11 residues. CDR3 sequence: CASSLGWEQFF. The CDR3 DNA is TGTGCCAGCTCATTGGGCTGGGAGCAGTTCTTC.

The chain carries TRBV7-2 and TRBJ2-1, with TRBD2 matching over 7 bases. Germline assignment: CDR1 SGHTA and CDR2 FQGNSA. The junction had 10 bases not matched to a gene; V was cut back by 5 bases and J by 9 bases. CDR3 size: 14 residues. DNA of the CDR3: TGTGCCAGCAGCGATGGGGGACTAAAGAGTGAGCAGTTCTTC. Amino acid sequence: CASSDGGLKSEQFF. Combining the CDR3 with reference TRBV7-2 and TRBJ2-1 gives the whole variable domain GAGVSQSPSNKVTEKGKDVELRCDPISGHTALYWYRQSLGQGLEFLIYFQGNSAPDKSGLPSDRFSAERTGGSVSTLTIQRTQQEDSAVYLCASSDGGLKSEQFFGPGTRLTVL.

This clone was seen more than once but under ten times. V usage is TRBV6-1 and J usage is TRBJ2-3, with TRBD2 identical over 8 bases. Germline V gene data show CDR1 as MNHNS and CDR2 as SASEGT. The V gene end was trimmed by 0 bases and the J gene end by 2 bases; junction bases not matched to a gene: 1. CDR3 length: 15 residues. As DNA, the CDR3 is TGTGCCAGCAGTGAAGCTAGCGGGATCACAGATACGCAGTATTTT. Translated, it gives CASSEASGITDTQYF.

This chain connects TRBV7-2 to TRBJ2-7, with unresolved D. The CDR3 loop spans 13 amino acids. V was pared by 5 bases and J by 10 bases, with 18 bases between. In germline, CDR1 is SGHTA, CDR2 FQGNSA. CDR3 residues: CASSAQTQSEQYF. Here the CDR3 DNA reads TGTGCCAGCAGCGCTCAGACTCAATCGGAACAGTACTTC.

The J gene is TRBJ1-5, the V gene TRBV28; 7 bases fit TRBD1. The germline V gene has CDR1 MDHEN and CDR2 SYDVKM. This CDR3 is 15 amino acids long. Unmatched junction bases numbered 6, after V lost 6 bases and J lost 1 base. CDR3 DNA: TGTGCCAGCAGACCCCCGGGACAGAGCAATCAGCCCCAGCATTTT. It is translated as CASRPPGQSNQPQHF.

This clone was observed a handful of times. The chain recombines TRBV6-5 with TRBJ1-5; D is perhaps TRBD1 (5 bases). Trimming took 4 bases from V and 6 from J, leaving 16 bases between them. The CDR3 contains 15 residues. Germline-derived CDR1 and CDR2 are MNHEY and SVGAGI. The chain's CDR3 is CASSSSGVPGQPQHF. The CDR3 nucleotides are TGTGCCAGCAGTTCATCGGGGGTCCCGGGTCAGCCCCAGCATTTT.

J is TRBJ1-6 and V is TRBV6-6, with 7 bases fitting TRBD1. The V gene end was trimmed by 0 bases and the J gene end by 8 bases; junction bases not matched to a gene: 4. CDR1 and CDR2 from the germline V gene are MNHNY and SVGAGI (reference sequence). This CDR3 region has 15 residues. The DNA of the CDR3 is TGTGCCAGCAGTTACTCGCGTACAGGGGATTCACCCCTCCACTTT. As protein: CASSYSRTGDSPLHF.

J is TRBJ1-4 and V is TRBV5-4, with a possible D match to TRBD1 (5 bases). The V end was cut by 4 bases, the J end by 4 bases, with 11 bases between. Germline V gene lookup returns CDR1 SGHNT and CDR2 YYREEE (reference sequence). The CDR3 is made up of 14 amino acids. The CDR3 nucleotides read TGTGCCAGCAGCGCGGGGCCCGATAATGAAAAACTGTTTTTT. Translating gives CASSAGPDNEKLFF.

Turning to this clone: Other nucleotide sequences from this sample produce the same CDR3. The chain uses TRBV5-6 and TRBJ1-4; D unresolved. V lost 4 bases to trimming and J lost 0 bases, with 7 bases between them. Germline V gene sequence: CDR1 SGHDT, CDR2 YYEEEE. CDR3 length: 14 amino acids. DNA of the CDR3: TGTGCCAGCAGCCTTATTGCAACTAATGAAAAACTGTTTTTT. This sequence encodes CASSLIATNEKLFF. The whole variable domain, filled in from reference TRBV5-6 and TRBJ1-4, reads DAGVTQSPTHLIKTRGQQVTLRCSPKSGHDTVSWYQQALGQGPQFIFQYYEEEERQRGNFPDRFSGHQFPNYSSELNVNALLLGDSALYLCASSLIATNEKLFFGSGTQLSVL.